This paragraph reports one TCR beta chain. This record comes from a study of cytomegalovirus exposure and HLA in healthy donors. V was cut by 11 bases and J by 11 bases, with 18 bases left in between. The CDR3 length is 11 residues. CDR1 is MRHNA and CDR2 is SNTAGT in the germline V gene. Vbeta (60) and Jbeta (13) primers were used in the PCR. Using immunoSEQ multiplex PCR, the repertoire was profiled, and TCRdb retains in-frame clones only, with some absent. This listing includes fewer than 250,000 clones. The chain employs TRBV6-4 and TRBJ1-1; possible D gene TRBD1, 6 bases. The receptor was isolated from a woman aged 25-40 years in good health and CMV-seropositive. Sequencing was carried out using PBMCs. The CDR3 sequence: CASQGGGKAFF. The DNA of the CDR3 is TGTGCCTCCCAAGGCGGGGGCAAGGCTTTCTTT.